The rows below give T cell receptor beta chains drawn from one sample of a study of tumor-infiltrating lymphocytes in localized non-small cell lung cancer. Repertoires were generated with immunoSEQ multiplex PCR, while TCRdb's copy carries only in-frame clones and drops some. The sample includes around 10,000 clones, approximately 75% of them seen just once. Sample: lung tumor tissue. The source is a human donor with non-small cell lung cancer. CDR3s include the opening cysteine and the closing phenylalanine or tryptophan. Fields, in order: J gene, V gene, D gene, clone size, CDR3 DNA, CDR3 protein. D genes are given only for firm matches. Clone size is stated in some rows and not others, as once, few, many or a class when expanded.

TRBJ1-6,TRBV9,TRBD1,.,TGTGCCAGCAGCGTAGTAATACAGGGGGCAACCTATGGGAGGAATTCACCCCTCCACTTT,CASSVVIQGATYGRNSPLHF
TRBJ2-1,TRBV25-1,TRBD2,.,TGTGCCAGCAGTGCACCACAAGGGACACTAGCGGGGAACAATGAGCAGTTCTTC,CASSAPQGTLAGNNEQFF
TRBJ2-7,TRBV18,.,.,TGTGCCAGCTCACCGGAGTGGGACGAGCAGTACTTC,CASSPEWDEQYF
TRBJ2-3,TRBV6-5,.,.,TGTGCCAGCAGAGATCACAGTAGGACAGATACGCAGTATTTT,CASRDHSRTDTQYF
TRBJ1-5,TRBV13,.,.,TGTGCCAGCAGCTTAGGGGGCTCTCATCAGCCCCAGCATTTT,CASSLGGSHQPQHF
TRBJ2-7,TRBV7-6,TRBD2,.,TGTGCCAGCAGCCAACCTACTAGCGGGGGGAACTACGAGCAGTACTTC,CASSQPTSGGNYEQYF
TRBJ2-5,TRBV2,TRBD2,.,TGTGCCAGCAGCGGAGGACTAGCGGGTGTGGAAGAGACCCAGTACTTC,CASSGGLAGVEETQYF
TRBJ1-1,TRBV7-2,.,.,TGTGCCAGCAGCTTAGCATCTTCGAGACAGTCAACTTTCTTT,CASSLASSRQSTFF
TRBJ1-6,TRBV18,.,.,TGTGCCAGCTCACCAGCCCAGGGTGATTCACCCCTCCACTTT,CASSPAQGDSPLHF
TRBJ1-5,TRBV7-2,.,.,TGTGCCAGCAGCTTAGCGGGCGGGTCCAATCAGCCCCAGCATTTT,CASSLAGGSNQPQHF
TRBJ1-1,TRBV4-3,.,.,TGCGCCAGCAGCCAAGAGTATACAGATAACACTGAAGCTTTCTTT,CASSQEYTDNTEAFF
TRBJ2-3,TRBV7-2,TRBD2,few,TGTGCCAGCAGCTTATCCTCTAGCGGGGGGCGAACAGATACGCAGTATTTT,CASSLSSSGGRTDTQYF
TRBJ2-1,TRBV27,.,.,TGTGCCAGCAGTTTATTTGGGGACACCCTACGGAAGACCTACAATGAGCAGTTCTTC,CASSLFGDTLRKTYNEQFF
TRBJ2-2,TRBV5-5,.,few,TGTGCCAGCAGCTTAGGACAAAACACCGGGGAGCTGTTTTTT,CASSLGQNTGELFF
TRBJ1-1,TRBV7-2,.,.,TGTGCCAGCAGCTTAGCGCTTCCGAACACTGAAGCTTTCTTT,CASSLALPNTEAFF
TRBJ2-1,TRBV27,.,.,TGTGCCAGCACCACTGACACCCACAATGAGCAGTTCTTC,CASTTDTHNEQFF
TRBJ2-1,TRBV5-1,.,few,TGCGCCAGCCATAACTCTATCCCGGGGAATGAGCAGTTCTTC,CASHNSIPGNEQFF
TRBJ1-6,TRBV10-3,.,.,TGTGCCATCAGTCTTGCGGGGGGGCATTATAATTCACCCCTCCACTTT,CAISLAGGHYNSPLHF